The 4 T cell receptor beta chains below all came from one sample that was sequenced in a study of response to subunit inactivated influenza vaccine. MiXCR, run by TCRdb on the RT-PCR reads, gives a single entry per CDR3 protein. Found here are 700,000 to 800,000 distinct CDR3 sequences, approximately 18% of them singletons; the top ten hold roughly a tenth. Sample: PBMCs from blood, taken about 5 days after vaccination. Every receptor here comes from a man over 45 who received an inactivated influenza vaccine.

This clonotype came up many times. The chain links TRBV10-3 to TRBJ1-6, with D uncertain. This CDR3 has 12 amino acids. Germline V lookup: CDR1 ENHRY, CDR2 SYGVKD. Trimming took 0 bases from V and 8 from J, leaving 2 bases between them. CDR3 sequence: CAISESYSPLHF. The CDR3 DNA reads TGTGCCATCAGTGAGTCCTATTCACCCCTCCACTTT.

This clonotype was counted between two and nine times. V gene TRBV5-5 combines with J gene TRBJ2-3; D ambiguous. The germline CDR1 and CDR2 sequences are SGHKS and YYEKEE (reference sequence). V was shortened by 2 bases and J by 6 bases, with 7 bases between the two germline ends. The CDR3 loop spans 12 amino acids. This CDR3 reads CASSFLEDTQYF. CDR3 sequence (DNA): TGTGCCAGCAGCTTTTTGGAGGATACGCAGTATTTT.

In this sample, this clonotype turned up a few times. The chain uses TRBV20-1 and TRBJ2-3; TRBD2 matches 8 bases. Trimming cost V 0 bases and J 0 bases; bases outside gene matches: 2. The CDR3 is 15 residues long. Germline loops: CDR1 DFQATT, CDR2 SNEGSKA (reference sequence). The CDR3 is CSARDQRGSTDTQYF. DNA for the CDR3: TGCAGTGCTAGAGATCAGCGGGGGAGCACAGATACGCAGTATTTT.

The chain's CDR3 is CASSETGGRETQYF. The CDR3 DNA reads as TGTGCCAGCAGTGAAACGGGAGGGAGGGAGACCCAGTACTTC. This chain connects TRBV6-1 to TRBJ2-5, with TRBD2 identical over 8 bases. This CDR3 is built from 14 residues. V shed 2 bases and J 5 bases; nucleotides not matched to a gene: 4. Germline lookup yields CDR1 MNHNS and CDR2 SASEGT.